Listed below are T cell receptor beta chains from one sample, sequenced in a study of shared clonotypes between healthy human individuals. Using immunoSEQ multiplex PCR, the repertoire was profiled, and TCRdb retains in-frame clones only, with some absent. Counted here are some 2 million clones, approximately 94% occurring once; the ten biggest clones make up around 1.2%. The sequenced material came from naive CD8+ T cells sorted from blood. The receptors here all came from a man aged 18 to 30 in good health. CDR3s include the opening cysteine and the closing phenylalanine or tryptophan. Fields, in order: D gene, J gene, CDR3 length, V gene, clone size, CDR3 protein, CDR3 DNA. A D gene is named only where the DNA matches it firmly. A clone size is listed for some rows: how often the clone was seen (once, few, many), or a class if it is expanded.

TRBD2	TRBJ2-7	14	TRBV5-6	-	CASSRRDYDYEQYF	TGTGCCAGCAGCCGCCGGGACTACGACTACGAGCAGTACTTC
-	TRBJ1-1	12	TRBV9	-	CARTAGVTEAFF	TGTGCCAGGACGGCGGGGGTCACTGAAGCTTTCTTT
-	TRBJ2-1	15	TRBV30	-	CATSGLPPDYNEQFF	TGTGCCACGTCGGGCCTCCCCCCGGACTACAATGAGCAGTTCTTC
-	TRBJ2-7	17	TRBV15	-	CATSRDRGSGSSYEQYF	TGTGCCACCAGCAGAGATCGAGGTAGCGGCAGCTCCTACGAGCAGTACTTC
-	TRBJ2-5	15	TRBV10-3	-	CATVSPAEGQETQYF	TGTGCCACCGTCTCCCCAGCAGAAGGCCAAGAGACCCAGTACTTC
TRBD1	TRBJ1-2	14	TRBV5-4	few	CASSYWDSNYGYTF	TGTGCCAGCAGTTATTGGGACAGTAACTATGGCTACACCTTC
-	TRBJ1-1	14	TRBV6-6	-	CASRLEGKDTEAFF	TGTGCCAGCAGGCTCGAAGGTAAGGACACTGAAGCTTTCTTT
TRBD2	TRBJ2-2	14	TRBV27	-	CASRLGGSPGELFF	TGTGCCAGCCGTCTTGGCGGGAGCCCCGGGGAGCTGTTTTTT
TRBD2	TRBJ2-1	15	TRBV7-9	-	CASSSPLAGDNEQFF	TGTGCCAGCAGCTCCCCTCTAGCGGGAGACAATGAGCAGTTCTTC
TRBD1	TRBJ1-3	14	TRBV9	-	CASSGQGSGNTIYF	TGTGCCAGCAGCGGACAGGGATCTGGAAACACCATATATTTT
-	TRBJ2-7	14	TRBV2	-	CASSPGHISYEQYF	TGTGCCAGCAGTCCGGGACACATATCCTACGAGCAGTACTTC
TRBD1	TRBJ1-5	13	TRBV4-1	few	CASSQTGGQPQHF	TGCGCCAGCAGCCAGACAGGGGGTCAGCCCCAGCATTTT
-	TRBJ1-5	15	TRBV28	-	CASSFEDGSNQPQHF	TGTGCCAGCAGTTTTGAAGACGGCAGCAATCAGCCCCAGCATTTT
TRBD1	TRBJ1-1	12	TRBV10-3	-	CASSGTDLEAFF	TGTGCCAGCAGCGGGACAGACCTTGAAGCTTTCTTT
-	TRBJ2-2	12	TRBV5-8	-	CASSLGAGELFF	TGTGCCAGCAGCCTCGGCGCCGGGGAGCTGTTTTTT
-	TRBJ2-6	15	TRBV28	once	CASSLYGEGANVLTF	TGTGCCAGCAGTTTATATGGGGAGGGGGCCAACGTCCTGACTTTC
-	TRBJ2-1	16	TRBV7-2	-	CASSPGDPWGYNEQFF	TGTGCCAGCAGCCCCGGGGACCCGTGGGGTTACAATGAGCAGTTCTTC
-	TRBJ1-1	12	TRBV29-1	-	CSVLGMNTEAFF	TGCAGCGTCTTGGGCATGAACACTGAAGCTTTCTTT
TRBD1	TRBJ2-1	17	TRBV7-9	-	CASSLGQGDWQYNEQFF	TGTGCCAGCAGCTTAGGTCAGGGGGATTGGCAATACAATGAGCAGTTCTTC
-	TRBJ2-1	14	TRBV7-9	-	CASSEGLIYNEQFF	TGTGCCAGCAGCGAAGGACTGATCTACAATGAGCAGTTCTTC
TRBD2	TRBJ2-7	15	TRBV7-8	-	CASSPRGREGYEQYF	TGTGCCAGCAGCCCCCGGGGCCGGGAGGGCTACGAGCAGTACTTC
-	TRBJ2-3	14	TRBV9	-	CASSAWRGGDTQYF	TGTGCCAGCAGCGCCTGGAGGGGGGGAGATACGCAGTATTTT
TRBD2	TRBJ2-7	13	TRBV7-9	-	CAEVGSGGHEQYF	TGTGCCGAGGTGGGGAGCGGGGGGCACGAGCAGTACTTC
-	TRBJ2-3	14	TRBV9	-	CASSDQGYTDTQYF	TGTGCCAGCAGCGACCAGGGGTACACAGATACGCAGTATTTT
TRBD1	TRBJ2-7	14	TRBV19	-	CASSLGQGTDEQYF	TGTGCCAGTAGCCTGGGACAGGGAACCGACGAGCAGTACTTC
-	TRBJ2-7	13	TRBV30	-	CAWSVDGTYEQYF	TGTGCCTGGAGTGTGGACGGCACCTACGAGCAGTACTTC
-	TRBJ2-5	15	TRBV7-9	once	CASSHRTAHQETQYF	TGTGCCAGCAGCCACCGGACAGCCCACCAAGAGACCCAGTACTTC
-	TRBJ1-5	14	TRBV7-8	-	CASSLDVSNQPQHF	TGTGCCAGCAGCTTGGACGTGAGCAATCAGCCCCAGCATTTT
-	TRBJ1-6	14	TRBV4-1	-	CASSQDQGSAPLHF	TGCGCCAGCAGCCAAGATCAGGGATCGGCACCCCTCCACTTT
TRBD2	TRBJ2-7	19	TRBV4-1	-	CASSPLASGSPSISYEQYF	TGCGCCAGCAGCCCACTGGCTAGCGGGAGCCCTAGCATCTCCTACGAGCAGTACTTC
TRBD2	TRBJ2-1	19	TRBV4-3	-	CASSRLTGGGPELRNEQFF	TGCGCCAGCAGCCGTTTAACGGGGGGAGGGCCCGAATTGAGGAATGAGCAGTTCTTC
-	TRBJ1-4	16	TRBV2	once	CASSDDSPGPAQKLFF	TGTGCCAGCAGTGATGATAGTCCGGGACCAGCACAAAAACTGTTTTTT
-	TRBJ2-7	13	TRBV29-1	-	CSVASGEAYEQYF	TGCAGCGTAGCATCAGGGGAAGCCTACGAGCAGTACTTC
-	TRBJ1-1	16	TRBV2	-	CASSEALQTVNTEAFF	TGTGCCAGCAGTGAAGCGCTTCAGACGGTGAACACTGAAGCTTTCTTT
TRBD1	TRBJ2-7	16	TRBV4-1	-	CASSQEFGQGTYEQYF	TGCGCCAGCAGCCAAGAATTCGGACAGGGAACCTACGAGCAGTACTTC
-	TRBJ2-2	17	TRBV19	-	CASSTGLGPSPTGELFF	TGTGCCAGTAGTACGGGATTAGGGCCTTCACCCACCGGGGAGCTGTTTTTT
-	TRBJ2-3	15	TRBV30	-	CAWSVGAGATDTQYF	TGTGCCTGGAGTGTAGGGGCGGGGGCCACAGATACGCAGTATTTT
-	TRBJ2-5	13	TRBV9	once	CASSVLPEETQYF	TGTGCCAGCAGCGTACTACCTGAAGAGACCCAGTACTTC
-	TRBJ2-7	13	TRBV29-1	-	CSVEDSTRAEQYF	TGCAGCGTTGAAGACTCGACTAGGGCCGAGCAGTACTTC
-	TRBJ2-2	12	TRBV19	-	CASVRGGGELFF	TGTGCCAGCGTCCGGGGCGGCGGGGAGCTGTTTTTT
-	TRBJ2-2	14	TRBV27	-	CASSLSQNTGELFF	TGTGCCAGCAGTTTATCCCAGAACACCGGGGAGCTGTTTTTT
-	TRBJ1-1	14	TRBV19	-	CASSMGRGGPEAFF	TGTGCCAGTAGTATGGGACGGGGGGGGCCTGAAGCTTTCTTT
TRBD1	TRBJ1-2	14	TRBV5-6	-	CASSLSDRGDGYTF	TGTGCCAGCAGCTTGTCGGACAGGGGGGATGGCTACACCTTC
-	TRBJ2-3	16	TRBV7-9	-	CASSRGAGTVTDTQYF	TGTGCCAGCAGCCGAGGGGCGGGGACAGTGACAGATACGCAGTATTTT
-	TRBJ1-5	16	TRBV4-1	-	CASSQDPGYSNQPQHF	TGCGCCAGCAGCCAAGATCCAGGTTATAGCAATCAGCCCCAGCATTTT
TRBD1	TRBJ2-2	13	TRBV30	-	CAWDRGRTGELFF	TGTGCCTGGGACAGGGGGCGGACCGGGGAGCTGTTTTTT
-	TRBJ1-2	17	TRBV5-1	-	CASSPGYLKGDLDGYTF	TGCGCCAGCAGCCCGGGCTATCTAAAGGGGGATCTAGATGGCTACACCTTC
TRBD1	TRBJ1-1	14	TRBV4-1	few	CASSQGQGDSEAFF	TGCGCCAGCAGCCAGGGACAGGGGGATAGCGAGGCTTTCTTT